This paragraph covers one T cell receptor beta chain sequence. The source of the sample is a study of T-cell reconstitution after alpha-beta-depleted transplantation in children. Losses at the gene ends were 8 bases for V and 5 bases for J; bases not matched to a gene: 15. The CDR3 length is 15 residues. Preparation of the TCRbeta library involved a method that used unique molecular identifiers. TCRdb itself ran the PCR reads through MiXCR, one entry per CDR3 protein. This table has 330,000 or so distinct CDR3 sequences, over 9% appearing once. This chain links TRBV12-3 or TRBV12-4 with TRBJ2-7; 7 nucleotides align to TRBD2. This specimen consisted of PBMCs from the stem cell graft donor, obtained from the stem cell graft. This TCR was sampled from a human donor who donated a stem cell graft to a child with acute lymphoblastic leukemia. CDR3 in DNA: TGTGCCAGCGCTTGGGATGGGAGGGCCGTTGACGAGCAGTACTTC. Encoded protein: CASAWDGRAVDEQYF.